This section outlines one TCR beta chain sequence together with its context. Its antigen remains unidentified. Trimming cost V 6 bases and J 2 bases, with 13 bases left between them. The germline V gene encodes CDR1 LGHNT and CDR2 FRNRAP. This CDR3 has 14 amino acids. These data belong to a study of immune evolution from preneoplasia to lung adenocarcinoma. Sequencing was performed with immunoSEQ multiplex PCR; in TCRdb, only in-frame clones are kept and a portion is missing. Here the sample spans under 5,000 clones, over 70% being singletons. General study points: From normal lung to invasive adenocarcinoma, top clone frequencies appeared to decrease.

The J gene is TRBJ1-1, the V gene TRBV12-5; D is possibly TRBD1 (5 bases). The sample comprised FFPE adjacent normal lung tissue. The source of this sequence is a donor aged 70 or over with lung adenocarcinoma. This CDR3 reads CASGKGRGNTEAFF. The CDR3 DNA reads TGTGCTAGTGGAAAAGGGAGGGGAAACACTGAAGCTTTCTTT.